This TCR beta chain was profiled in a study of cytomegalovirus exposure and HLA in healthy donors. Healthy bone marrow donors made up the donors. Germline V gene sequence: CDR1 SEHNR, CDR2 FQNEAQ (reference sequence). The CDR3 consists of 12 residues. General study results and limits: In a later analysis, TCR beta V- and J-gene trimming was associated with a missense DCLRE1C variant. In vitro work confirmed that three CMV-associated chains recognize CMV antigens.

Researchers ran the PCR with 60 Vbeta and 13 Jbeta primers. The assay was immunoSEQ multiplex PCR, and TCRdb's table has in-frame clones only and misses some. The sample has a few hundred thousand clones; over 65% are singletons. This clone came up a few times. Its specificity is not known. At one of its ends the junction is not consistent with the germline gene, which may arise from a read error. This sequence joins TRBV7-9 and TRBJ1-5; D is unclear. The TCR comes from a man between 35 and 55 years old in good health and CMV-seronegative. Sequenced: PBMCs. CDR3 amino acids: CSSSSIYQPQHF. In nucleotides, the CDR3 is TGTTCCAGCAGCTCCATTTATCAGCCCCAGCATTTT.